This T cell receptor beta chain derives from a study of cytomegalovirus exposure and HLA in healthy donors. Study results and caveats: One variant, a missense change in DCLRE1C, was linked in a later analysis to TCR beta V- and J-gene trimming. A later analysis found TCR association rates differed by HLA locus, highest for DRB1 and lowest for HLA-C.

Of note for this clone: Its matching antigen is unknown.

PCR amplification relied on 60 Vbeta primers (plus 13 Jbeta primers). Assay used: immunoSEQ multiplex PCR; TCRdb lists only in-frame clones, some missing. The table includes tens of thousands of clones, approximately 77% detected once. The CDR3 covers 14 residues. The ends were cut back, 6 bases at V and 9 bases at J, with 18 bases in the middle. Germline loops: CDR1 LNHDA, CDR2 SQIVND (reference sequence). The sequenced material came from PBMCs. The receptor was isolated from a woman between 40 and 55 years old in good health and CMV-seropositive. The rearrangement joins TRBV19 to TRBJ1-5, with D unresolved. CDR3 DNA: TGTGCCAGTAGGGGCTGGGTGCAGGATCGGCCCCAGCATTTT. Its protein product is CASRGWVQDRPQHF. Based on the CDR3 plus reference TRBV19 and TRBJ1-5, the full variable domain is DGGITQSPKYLFRKEGQNVTLSCEQNLNHDAMYWYRQDPGQGLRLIYYSQIVNDFQKGDIAEGYSVSREKKESFPLTVTSAQKNPTAFYLCASRGWVQDRPQHFGDGTRLSIL.